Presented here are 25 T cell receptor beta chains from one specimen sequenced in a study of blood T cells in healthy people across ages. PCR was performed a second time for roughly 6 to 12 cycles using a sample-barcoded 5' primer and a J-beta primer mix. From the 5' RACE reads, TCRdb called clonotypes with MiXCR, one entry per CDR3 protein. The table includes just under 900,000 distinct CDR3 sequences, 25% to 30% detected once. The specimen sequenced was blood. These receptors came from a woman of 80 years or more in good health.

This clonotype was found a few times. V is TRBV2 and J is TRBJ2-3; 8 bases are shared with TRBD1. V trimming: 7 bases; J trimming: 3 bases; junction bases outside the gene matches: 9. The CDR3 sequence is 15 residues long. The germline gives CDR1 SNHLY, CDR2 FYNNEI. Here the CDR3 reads CASTSDRAGTDTQYF. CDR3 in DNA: TGTGCCAGCACCTCGGACAGGGCAGGGACAGATACGCAGTATTTT.

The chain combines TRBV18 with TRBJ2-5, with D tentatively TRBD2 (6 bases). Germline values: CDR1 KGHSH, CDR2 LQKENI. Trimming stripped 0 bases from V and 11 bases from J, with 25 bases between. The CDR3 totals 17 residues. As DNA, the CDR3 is TGTGCCAGCTCACCACCGATCGGGACTGGATTTTACGATGAGCAGTACTTC. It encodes CASSPPIGTGFYDEQYF.

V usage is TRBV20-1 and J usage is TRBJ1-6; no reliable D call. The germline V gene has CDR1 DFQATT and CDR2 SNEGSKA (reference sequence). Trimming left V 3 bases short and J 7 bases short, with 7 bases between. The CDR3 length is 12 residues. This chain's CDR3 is CSAREQNSPLHF. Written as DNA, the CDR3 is TGCAGTGCTAGGGAACAGAATTCACCCCTCCACTTT.

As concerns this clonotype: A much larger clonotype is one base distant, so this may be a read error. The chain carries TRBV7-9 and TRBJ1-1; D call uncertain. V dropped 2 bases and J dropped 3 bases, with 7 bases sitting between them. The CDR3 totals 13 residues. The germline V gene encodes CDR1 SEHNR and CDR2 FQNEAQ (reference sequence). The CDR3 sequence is CASSLRGYTEAFF. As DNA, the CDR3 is TGTGCCAGCAGCTTACGGGGTTACACTGAAGCTTTCTTT. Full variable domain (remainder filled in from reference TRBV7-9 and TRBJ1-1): DTGVSQNPRHKITKRGQNVTFRCDPISEHNRLYWYRQTLGQGPEFLTYFQNEAQLEKSRLLSDRFSAERPKGSFSTLEIQRTEQGDSAMYLCASSLRGYTEAFFGQGTRLTVV.

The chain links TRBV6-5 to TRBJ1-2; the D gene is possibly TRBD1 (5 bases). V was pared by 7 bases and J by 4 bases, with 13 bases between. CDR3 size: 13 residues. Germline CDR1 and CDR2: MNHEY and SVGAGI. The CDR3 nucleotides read TGTGCCAGCACCCAGGGACTGCGCTATGGCTACACCTTC. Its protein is CASTQGLRYGYTF.

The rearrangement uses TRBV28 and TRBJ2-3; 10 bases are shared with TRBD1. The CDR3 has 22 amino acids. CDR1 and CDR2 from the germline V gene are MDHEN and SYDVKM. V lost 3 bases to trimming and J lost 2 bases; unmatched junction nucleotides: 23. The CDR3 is CASSFQSPGQGWTALPTDTQYF. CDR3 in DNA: TGTGCCAGCAGTTTCCAATCTCCGGGACAGGGGTGGACCGCGCTCCCCACAGATACGCAGTATTTT.

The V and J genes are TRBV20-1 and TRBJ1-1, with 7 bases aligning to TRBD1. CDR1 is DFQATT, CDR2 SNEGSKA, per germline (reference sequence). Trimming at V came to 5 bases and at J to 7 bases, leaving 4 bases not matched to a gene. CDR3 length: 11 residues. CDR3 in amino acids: CSAHRQGEAFF. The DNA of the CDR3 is TGCAGTGCTCATCGACAGGGTGAAGCTTTCTTT.

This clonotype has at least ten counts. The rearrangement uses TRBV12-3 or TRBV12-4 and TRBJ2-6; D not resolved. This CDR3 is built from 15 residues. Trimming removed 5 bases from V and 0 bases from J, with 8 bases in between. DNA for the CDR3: TGTGCCAGCAGTCCCGCCCGCTCTGGGGCCAACGTCCTGACTTTC. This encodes CASSPARSGANVLTF.

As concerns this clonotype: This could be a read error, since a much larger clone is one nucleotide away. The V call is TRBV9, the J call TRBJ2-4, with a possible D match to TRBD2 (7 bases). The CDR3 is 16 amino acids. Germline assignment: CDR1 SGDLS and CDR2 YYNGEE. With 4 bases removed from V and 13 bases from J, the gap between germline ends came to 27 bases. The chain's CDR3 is CASSPPPAGAPNEQYF. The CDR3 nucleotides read TGTGCCAGCAGCCCCCCCCCTGCGGGGGCACCCAATGAGCAGTACTTC.

DNA of the CDR3: TGTGCCAGCAGCTTTTCAGGGAGAGGTGAAGCTTTCTTT. Its translation: CASSFSGRGEAFF. The rearrangement links TRBV11-2 to TRBJ1-1; D is perhaps TRBD1 (5 bases). Looked up from germline, CDR1 is SGHAT and CDR2 is FQNNGV. Trimming took 3 bases from V and 7 from J, leaving 12 bases between them. The CDR3 has 13 residues.

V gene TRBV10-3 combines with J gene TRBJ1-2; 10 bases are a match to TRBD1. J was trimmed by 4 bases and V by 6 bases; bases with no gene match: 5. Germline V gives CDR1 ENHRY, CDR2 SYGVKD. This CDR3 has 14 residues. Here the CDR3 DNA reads TGTGCCATCAGCCCGGGACAGGGGATCTATGGCTACACCTTC. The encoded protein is CAISPGQGIYGYTF.

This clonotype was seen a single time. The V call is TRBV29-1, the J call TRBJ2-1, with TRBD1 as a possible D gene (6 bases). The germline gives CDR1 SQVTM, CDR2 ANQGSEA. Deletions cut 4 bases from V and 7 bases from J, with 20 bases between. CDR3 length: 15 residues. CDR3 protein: CSVGGEPTGINEQFF. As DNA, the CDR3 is TGCAGCGTTGGTGGCGAGCCCACAGGGATAAATGAGCAGTTCTTC.

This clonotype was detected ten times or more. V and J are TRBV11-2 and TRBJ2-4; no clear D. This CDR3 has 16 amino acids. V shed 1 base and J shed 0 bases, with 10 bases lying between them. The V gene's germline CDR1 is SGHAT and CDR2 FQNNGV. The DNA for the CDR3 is TGTGCCAGCAGCTTAGTTGGTAGATTAGCCAAAAACATTCAGTACTTC. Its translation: CASSLVGRLAKNIQYF.

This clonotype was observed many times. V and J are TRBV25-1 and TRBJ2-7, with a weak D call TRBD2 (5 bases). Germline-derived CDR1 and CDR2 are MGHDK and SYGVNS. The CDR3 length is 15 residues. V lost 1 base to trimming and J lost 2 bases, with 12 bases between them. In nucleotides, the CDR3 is TGTGCCAGCAGTGAATTAGAGGGTGACACCTACGAGCAGTACTTC. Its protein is CASSELEGDTYEQYF.

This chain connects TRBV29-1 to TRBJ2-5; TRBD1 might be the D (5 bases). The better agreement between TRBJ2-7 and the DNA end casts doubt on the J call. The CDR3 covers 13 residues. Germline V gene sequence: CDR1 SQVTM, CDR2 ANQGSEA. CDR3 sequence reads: CSVGQIPTYEQYF. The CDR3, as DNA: TGCAGCGTTGGACAGATCCCCACCTACGAGCAGTACTTC.

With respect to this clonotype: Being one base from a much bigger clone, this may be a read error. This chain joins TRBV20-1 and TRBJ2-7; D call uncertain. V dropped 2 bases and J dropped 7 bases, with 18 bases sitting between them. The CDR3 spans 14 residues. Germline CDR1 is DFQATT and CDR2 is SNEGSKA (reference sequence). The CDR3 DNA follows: TGCAGTGCTAGAACAACGAGCTCCTACAATGAGCAGTACTTC. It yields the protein CSARTTSSYNEQYF.

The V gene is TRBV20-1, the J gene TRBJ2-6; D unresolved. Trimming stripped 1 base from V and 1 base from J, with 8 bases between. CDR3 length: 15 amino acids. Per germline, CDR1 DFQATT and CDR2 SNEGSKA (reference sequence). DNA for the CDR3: TGCAGTGCTAGAGGACGAAATTCTGGGGCCAACGTCCTGACTTTC. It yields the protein CSARGRNSGANVLTF.

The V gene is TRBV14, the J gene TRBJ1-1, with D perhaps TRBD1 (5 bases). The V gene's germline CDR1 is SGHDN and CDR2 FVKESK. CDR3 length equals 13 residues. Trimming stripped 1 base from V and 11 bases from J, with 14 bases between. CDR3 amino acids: CASSQVGRVRAFF. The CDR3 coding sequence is TGTGCCAGCAGCCAAGTTGGCAGGGTAAGGGCTTTCTTT.

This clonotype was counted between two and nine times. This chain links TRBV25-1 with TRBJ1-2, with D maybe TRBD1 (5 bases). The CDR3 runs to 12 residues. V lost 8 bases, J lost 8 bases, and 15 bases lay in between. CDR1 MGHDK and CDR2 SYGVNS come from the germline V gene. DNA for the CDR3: TGTGCCAGCCGGAGACAGTTAGAAGGCTACACCTTC. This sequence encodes CASRRQLEGYTF.

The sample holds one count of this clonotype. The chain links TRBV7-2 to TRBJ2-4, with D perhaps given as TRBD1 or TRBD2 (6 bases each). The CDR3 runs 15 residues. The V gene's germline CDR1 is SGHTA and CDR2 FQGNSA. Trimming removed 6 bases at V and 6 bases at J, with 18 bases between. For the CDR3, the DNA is TGTGCCAGCAGTAGAGGAGGGGGAGAGGGAAACATTCAGTACTTC. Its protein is CASSRGGGEGNIQYF.

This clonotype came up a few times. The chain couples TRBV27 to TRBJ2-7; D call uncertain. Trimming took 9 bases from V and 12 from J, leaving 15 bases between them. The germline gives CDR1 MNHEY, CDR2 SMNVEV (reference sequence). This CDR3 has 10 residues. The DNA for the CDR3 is TGTGCCAGTAAAGGGCCAGACCCGTACTTC. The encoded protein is CASKGPDPYF.

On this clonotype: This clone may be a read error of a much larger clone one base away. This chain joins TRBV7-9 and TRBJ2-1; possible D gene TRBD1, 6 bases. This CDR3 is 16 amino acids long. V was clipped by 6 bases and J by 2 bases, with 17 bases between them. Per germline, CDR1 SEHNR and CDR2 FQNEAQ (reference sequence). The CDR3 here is CASSPPGQATYNEQFF. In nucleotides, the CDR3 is TGTGCCAGCAGTCCTCCGGGACAAGCAACCTACAATGAGCAGTTCTTC.

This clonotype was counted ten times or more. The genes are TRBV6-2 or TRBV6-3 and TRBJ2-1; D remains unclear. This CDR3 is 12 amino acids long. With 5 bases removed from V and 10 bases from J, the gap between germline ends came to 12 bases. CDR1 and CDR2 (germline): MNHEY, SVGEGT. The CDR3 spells CASSRELGEQFF. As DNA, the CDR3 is TGTGCCAGCAGTAGAGAACTTGGAGAGCAGTTCTTC.

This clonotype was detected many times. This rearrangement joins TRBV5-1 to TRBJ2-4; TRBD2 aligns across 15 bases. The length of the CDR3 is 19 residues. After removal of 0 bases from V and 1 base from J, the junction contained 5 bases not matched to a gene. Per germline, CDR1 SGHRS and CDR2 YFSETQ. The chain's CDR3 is CASSLAGLAGGTAKNIQYF. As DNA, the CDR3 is TGCGCCAGCAGCTTGGCCGGACTAGCGGGGGGGACTGCCAAAAACATTCAGTACTTC.

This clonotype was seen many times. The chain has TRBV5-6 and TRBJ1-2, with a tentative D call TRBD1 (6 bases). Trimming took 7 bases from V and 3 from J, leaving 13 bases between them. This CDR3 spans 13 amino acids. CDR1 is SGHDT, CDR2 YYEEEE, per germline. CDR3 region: CASCRGGDYGYTF. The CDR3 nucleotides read TGTGCCAGCTGCAGGGGTGGAGACTATGGCTACACCTTC.